This TCR beta chain was found in a study of T-cell reconstitution after alpha-beta-depleted transplantation in children. Whole-study findings and limits: Several hundred expanded graft clones reportedly were the source of alpha-beta T cells about two months after transplant.

A TCRbeta library incorporating unique molecular identifiers was prepared. MiXCR was run by TCRdb on the PCR reads, yielding one entry per CDR3 protein. The sample consists of around 700,000 distinct CDR3 sequences, around 13% of them appearing once. The CDR3 covers 13 residues. CDR1 is SQVTM and CDR2 is ANQGSEA in the germline V gene. V gave up 7 bases and J gave up 4 bases, with 15 bases separating them. This clonotype was observed many times. Its antigen is currently unknown. The V call is TRBV29-1, the J call TRBJ2-3; D might be TRBD2 (6 bases). The sequence was obtained from a girl aged 2 to 10 with congenital amegakaryocytic thrombocytopenia, due to receive a stem cell transplant. Sequences were derived from PBMCs, sampled before TCRalphabeta/CD19-depleted stem cell transplant. The CDR3 DNA follows: TGCAGCGGCGGAGGGAGTCGGGCAGATACGCAGTATTTT. This sequence encodes CSGGGSRADTQYF.